The TCR beta chain under discussion was sequenced for a study of blood T cell repertoires in COVID-19. Overall study: Samples came from the United States, Italy and Spain, spanning acute and convalescent COVID-19.

The CDR3 has 8 residues. Germline V gene lookup returns CDR1 WNHNN and CDR2 SYGVQD (reference sequence). Trimming removed 10 bases from V and 8 bases from J, with 5 bases in between. Libraries were prepared by immunoSEQ multiplex PCR; TCRdb keeps only in-frame clonotypes and omits some of them. The sample includes 200,000 to 300,000 clones, approximately 84% of them seen just once. Participant-reported clinical history was the basis for cohort assignment. The recovered donors of Cohort 3 showed two negative PCRs, clearance, or symptom resolution. The gene calls are TRBV10-1 and TRBJ1-2, with D hard to call. Sequencing was carried out using PBMCs or T cells enriched from blood (not recorded which). The TCR was taken from a man in his forties or fifties who had recovered from COVID-19. Here the CDR3 reads CATSGYTF. DNA for the CDR3: TGCGCCACCTCGGGCTACACCTTC.